This TCR beta chain was sequenced in a study of T cell responses to AZD1222 COVID-19 vaccine. Sequencing was performed with immunoSEQ multiplex PCR; in TCRdb, only in-frame clones are kept and a portion is missing. Found here are some 150,000 clones, 90% to 95% of them singletons; the top ten hold about 1.6%. Sequencing was performed on peripheral blood, taken 28 days after the second AZD1222 dose. The receptor was isolated from an adult who received the AZD1222 COVID-19 vaccine.

CDR3 sequence reads: CASSLSWTYSEQYF. The CDR3 DNA sequence: TGTGCCAGCAGCCTGTCGTGGACCTATTCCGAGCAGTACTTC. The chain combines TRBV3-1 (or the pseudogene TRBV3-2) with TRBJ2-7; no reliable D call. Trimming left V 4 bases short and J 6 bases short, with 16 bases between. The CDR3 covers 14 residues. CDR1 and CDR2 (germline): LGHDT, YNNKEL (reference sequence).